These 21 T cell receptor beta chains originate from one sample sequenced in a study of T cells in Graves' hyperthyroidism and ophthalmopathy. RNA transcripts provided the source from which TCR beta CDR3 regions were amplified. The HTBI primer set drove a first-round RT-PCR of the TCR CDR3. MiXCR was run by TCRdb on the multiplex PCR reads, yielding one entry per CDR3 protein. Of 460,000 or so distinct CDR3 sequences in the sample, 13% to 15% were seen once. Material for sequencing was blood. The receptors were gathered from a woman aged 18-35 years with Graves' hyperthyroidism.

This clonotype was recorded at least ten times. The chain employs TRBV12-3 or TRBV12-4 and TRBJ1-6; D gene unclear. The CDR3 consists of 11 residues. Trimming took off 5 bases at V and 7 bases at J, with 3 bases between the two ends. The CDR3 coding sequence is TGTGCCAGCAGTCACAATTCACCCCTCCACTTT. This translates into CASSHNSPLHF.

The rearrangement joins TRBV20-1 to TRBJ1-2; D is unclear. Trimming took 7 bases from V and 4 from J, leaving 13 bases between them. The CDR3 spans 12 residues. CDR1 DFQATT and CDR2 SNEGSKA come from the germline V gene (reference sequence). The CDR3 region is CSVWEAPYGYTF. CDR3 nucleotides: TGCAGTGTATGGGAAGCCCCCTATGGCTACACCTTC.

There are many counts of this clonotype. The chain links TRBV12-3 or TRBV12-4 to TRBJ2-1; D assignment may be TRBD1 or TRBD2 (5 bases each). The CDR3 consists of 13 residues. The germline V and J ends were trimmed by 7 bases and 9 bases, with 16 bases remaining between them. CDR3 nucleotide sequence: TGTGCCAGCATCCCTAACTGGGGGAGTGAGCAGTTCTTC. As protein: CASIPNWGSEQFF.

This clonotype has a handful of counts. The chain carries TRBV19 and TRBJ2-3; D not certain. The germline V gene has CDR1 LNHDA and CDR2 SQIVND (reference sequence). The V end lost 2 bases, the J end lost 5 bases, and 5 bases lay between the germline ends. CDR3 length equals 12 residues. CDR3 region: CASSIPGDTQYF. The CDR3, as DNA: TGTGCCAGTAGTATACCGGGAGATACGCAGTATTTT. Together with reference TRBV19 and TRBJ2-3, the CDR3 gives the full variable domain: DGGITQSPKYLFRKEGQNVTLSCEQNLNHDAMYWYRQDPGQGLRLIYYSQIVNDFQKGDIAEGYSVSREKKESFPLTVTSAQKNPTAFYLCASSIPGDTQYFGPGTRLTVL.

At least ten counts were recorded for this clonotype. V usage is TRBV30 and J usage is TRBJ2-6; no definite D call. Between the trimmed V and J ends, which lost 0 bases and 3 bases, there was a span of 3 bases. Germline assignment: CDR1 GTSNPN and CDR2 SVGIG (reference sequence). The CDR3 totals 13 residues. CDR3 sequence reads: CAWSVGGANVLTF. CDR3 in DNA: TGTGCCTGGAGTGTTGGTGGGGCCAACGTCCTGACTTTC.

The CDR3 bases are TGTGCCAGCAGTTACAGTTCGGGGATTTCACTTGAAGCTTTCTTT. Encoded protein: CASSYSSGISLEAFF. The rearrangement joins TRBV6-5 to TRBJ1-1; D call uncertain. Germline CDR1 MNHEY, CDR2 SVGAGI. Trimming removed 2 bases from V and 7 bases from J, with 17 bases in between. The length of the CDR3 is 15 residues.

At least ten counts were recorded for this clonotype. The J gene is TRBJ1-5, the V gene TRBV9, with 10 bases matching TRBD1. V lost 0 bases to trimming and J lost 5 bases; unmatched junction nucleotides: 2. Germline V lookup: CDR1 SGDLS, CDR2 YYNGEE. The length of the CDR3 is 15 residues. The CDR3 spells CASSVGDRGHQPQHF. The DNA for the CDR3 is TGTGCCAGCAGCGTAGGGGACAGGGGCCATCAGCCCCAGCATTTT.

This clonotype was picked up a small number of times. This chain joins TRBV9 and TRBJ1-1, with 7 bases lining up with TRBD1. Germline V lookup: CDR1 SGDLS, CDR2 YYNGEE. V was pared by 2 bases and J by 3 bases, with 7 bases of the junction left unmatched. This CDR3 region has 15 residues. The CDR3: CASSVSSGTDTEAFF. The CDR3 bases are TGTGCCAGCAGCGTCTCATCCGGGACAGACACTGAAGCTTTCTTT.

The CDR3 loop is CSVRRVNTEAFF. CDR3 in DNA: TGCAGCGTTCGAAGGGTGAACACTGAAGCTTTCTTT. The gene calls are TRBV29-1 and TRBJ1-1; D is unclear. The length of the CDR3 is 12 residues. The germline V gene has CDR1 SQVTM and CDR2 ANQGSEA. Trimming cost V 5 bases and J 0 bases, with 7 bases left between them.

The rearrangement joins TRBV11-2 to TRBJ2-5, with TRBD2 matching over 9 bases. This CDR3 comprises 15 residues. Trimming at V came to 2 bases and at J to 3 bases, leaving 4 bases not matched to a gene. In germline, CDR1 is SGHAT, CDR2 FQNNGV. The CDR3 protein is CASSLTRLAEETQYF. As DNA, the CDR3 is TGTGCCAGCAGCTTAACTCGACTAGCGGAAGAGACCCAGTACTTC.

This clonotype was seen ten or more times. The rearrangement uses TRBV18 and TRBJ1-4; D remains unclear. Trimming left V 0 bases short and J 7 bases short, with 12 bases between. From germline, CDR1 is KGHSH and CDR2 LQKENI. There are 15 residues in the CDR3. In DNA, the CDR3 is TGTGCCAGCTCACCACCGAACGATGCAGGTGAAAAACTGTTTTTT. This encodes CASSPPNDAGEKLFF.

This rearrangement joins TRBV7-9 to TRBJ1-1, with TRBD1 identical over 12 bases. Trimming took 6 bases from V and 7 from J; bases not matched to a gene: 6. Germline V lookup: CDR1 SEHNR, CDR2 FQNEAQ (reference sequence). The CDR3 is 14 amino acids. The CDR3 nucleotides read TGTGCCAGCAGTACCGGGACAGGGGGCTTTGAAGCTTTCTTT. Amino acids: CASSTGTGGFEAFF.

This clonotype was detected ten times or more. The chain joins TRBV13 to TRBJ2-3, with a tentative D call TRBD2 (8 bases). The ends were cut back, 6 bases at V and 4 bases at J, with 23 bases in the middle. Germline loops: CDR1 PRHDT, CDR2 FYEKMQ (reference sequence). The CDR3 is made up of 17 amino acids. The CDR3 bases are TGTGCCAGCAGTCCACCCCGGGAGGGGGCGAGGCCAGATACGCAGTATTTT. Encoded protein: CASSPPREGARPDTQYF.

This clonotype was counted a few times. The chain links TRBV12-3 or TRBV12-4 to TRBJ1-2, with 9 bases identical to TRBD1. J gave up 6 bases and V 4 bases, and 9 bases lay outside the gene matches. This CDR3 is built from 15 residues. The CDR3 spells CASSSGQGIEDGYTF. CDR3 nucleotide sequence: TGTGCCAGCAGTTCGGGACAGGGAATCGAGGATGGCTACACCTTC.

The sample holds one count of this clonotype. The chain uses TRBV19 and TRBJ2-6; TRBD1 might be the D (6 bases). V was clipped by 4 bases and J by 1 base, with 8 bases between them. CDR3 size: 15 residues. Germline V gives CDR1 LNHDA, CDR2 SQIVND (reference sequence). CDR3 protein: CASSSTGSGANVLTF. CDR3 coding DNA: TGTGCCAGTAGTAGCACAGGGTCTGGGGCCAACGTCCTGACTTTC.

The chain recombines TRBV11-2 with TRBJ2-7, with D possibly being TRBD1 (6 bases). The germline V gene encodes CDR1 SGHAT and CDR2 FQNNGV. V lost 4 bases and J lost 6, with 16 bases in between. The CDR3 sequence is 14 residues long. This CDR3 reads CASSYLGGRGEQYF. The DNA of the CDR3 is TGTGCCAGCAGCTATCTAGGGGGTCGGGGCGAGCAGTACTTC.

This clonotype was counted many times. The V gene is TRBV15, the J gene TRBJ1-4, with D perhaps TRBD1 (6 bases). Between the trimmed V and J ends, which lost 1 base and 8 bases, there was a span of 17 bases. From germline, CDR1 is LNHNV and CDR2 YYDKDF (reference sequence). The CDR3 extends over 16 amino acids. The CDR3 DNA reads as TGTGCCACCAGCAGAGTTGACCCTAGCGGGGGCGAAAAACTGTTTTTT. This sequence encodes CATSRVDPSGGEKLFF.

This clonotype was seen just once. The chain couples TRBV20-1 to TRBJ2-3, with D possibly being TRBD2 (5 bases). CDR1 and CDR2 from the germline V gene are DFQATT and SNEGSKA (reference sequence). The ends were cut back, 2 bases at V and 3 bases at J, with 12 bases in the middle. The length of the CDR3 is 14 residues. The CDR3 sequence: CSARRTGLTDTQYF. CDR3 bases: TGCAGTGCTAGAAGGACTGGCCTTACAGATACGCAGTATTTT.

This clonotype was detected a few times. As DNA, the CDR3 is TGCAGTGCCCCCCTCGTCAGGGAGCCCTACGAGCAGTACTTC. It yields the protein CSAPLVREPYEQYF. The chain recombines TRBV20-1 with TRBJ2-7; D assignment may be TRBD1 or TRBD2 (5 bases each). V was cut by 6 bases and J by 2 bases, with 17 bases left in between. The CDR3 runs to 14 residues. Germline-derived CDR1 and CDR2 are DFQATT and SNEGSKA (reference sequence).

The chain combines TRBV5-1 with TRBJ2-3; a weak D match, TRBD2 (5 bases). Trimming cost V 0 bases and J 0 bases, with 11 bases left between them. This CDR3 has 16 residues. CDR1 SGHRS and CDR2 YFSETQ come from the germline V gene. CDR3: CASSLGGVTSTDTQYF. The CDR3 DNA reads TGCGCCAGCAGCTTGGGGGGAGTAACTAGCACAGATACGCAGTATTTT.

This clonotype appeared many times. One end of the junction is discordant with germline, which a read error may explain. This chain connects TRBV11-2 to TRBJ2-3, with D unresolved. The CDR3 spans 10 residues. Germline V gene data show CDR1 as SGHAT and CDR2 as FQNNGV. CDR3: CATSTDTQYF. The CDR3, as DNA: TGTGCCACCAGCACAGATACGCAGTATTTT.